The sample holds many counts of the clone carrying this T cell receptor (beta chain). The data were obtained in a study of regulatory T cells in long-lasting Graves disease. Both iRepertoire HTBI primers and Arm-PCR of CDR3 regions were used to build the TCR beta libraries. TCRdb processed the multiplex PCR reads anew with MiXCR; each CDR3 protein has one entry. Of a few hundred thousand distinct CDR3 sequences listed, roughly 12% were seen once; the top ten hold roughly 9.7%. This CDR3 is built from 13 residues. Looked up from germline, CDR1 is DFQATT and CDR2 is SNEGSKA (reference sequence). V lost 4 bases to trimming and J lost 7 bases, with 11 bases between them. The time point: newly diagnosed GD, antithyroid drugs for less than 3 months. Scientists built the TCR library using RNA that was extracted from PBMCs. The sample also formed part of further work on T cells in Graves' hyperthyroidism and ophthalmopathy. That report adds: Within blood appeared most thyroid clonotypes that had expanded above 0.001.

Sequenced here: peripheral blood mononuclear cells (PBMCs), sampled at new diagnosis, from a patient treated with antithyroid drugs. V is TRBV20-1 and J is TRBJ1-6; D gene ambiguous. The clonotype comes from a man aged 25 to 45 with Graves disease. The CDR3 here is CSATDGGNSPLHF. The CDR3 DNA sequence: TGCAGTGCTACCGACGGAGGGAATTCACCCCTCCACTTT.